The following is a TCR beta chain sequence with its context. No antigen is known for it. The sample comes from a study of T cell responses to AZD1222 COVID-19 vaccine. Whole-study results and caveats: Recipients of AZD1222 seropositive at baseline numbered only 5 or 6.

There are 15 residues in the CDR3. J was trimmed by 3 bases and V by 1 base; bases with no gene match: 3. Germline V lookup: CDR1 SGHRS, CDR2 YFSETQ. Produced via immunoSEQ multiplex PCR; TCRdb's table is partial and in-frame only. The table has about 50,000 clones, more than 70% seen once. The rearrangement uses TRBV5-1 and TRBJ2-2, with TRBD2 matching over 7 bases. Sequences were derived from peripheral blood, sampled on day 0 of MenACWY control vaccination. This clonotype was obtained from an adult in good health. In DNA form, the CDR3 reads TGCGCCAGCAGCTTGAGTGGGAGGGACACCGGGGAGCTGTTTTTT. Its protein product is CASSLSGRDTGELFF.